This TCR beta chain was sequenced for a study of CD8+CD57+ T cells in acquired aplastic anemia. Study as a whole: Quantities of DNA derived from sorted CD4+ and CD8+ cells averaged 3.2 ug.

According to the study, genomic DNA was the template for TCR beta VDJ and CDR3 profiling. A single record per CDR3 protein comes from TCRdb applying MiXCR to the reads. Among around 190,000 distinct CDR3 sequences listed, almost 50% were seen once. The V gene lost 5 bases and the J gene lost 0 bases, with 11 bases spanning the gap. This CDR3 has 14 residues. Germline values: CDR1 LNHDA, CDR2 SQIVND (reference sequence). Findings and limits, study-wide: Researchers report that 25 to 35 CD8+ CDR3 sequences appeared in both patients and controls.

In patients chosen for sequencing, flow cytometry had shown CD8+CD57+ cell expansion. Patients were therapy-naive when their blood was sampled. Worth noting for this clonotype: Antigen specificity is unknown.

The rearrangement joins TRBV19 to TRBJ2-7, with D possibly TRBD1 on 5 matching bases. Sequenced input: sorted CD4+, CD8+, or CD8+CD57+ T cells (not recorded which) from PBMCs. The receptor comes from a human donor with aplastic anemia. DNA of the CDR3: TGTGCCAGTAGTTCATCAGGGCTCTCCTACGAGCAGTACTTC. It codes for CASSSSGLSYEQYF.